Below, 11 T cell receptor beta chains from the same sample are listed, as sequenced in a study of cytomegalovirus exposure and HLA in healthy donors. Method: immunoSEQ multiplex PCR; TCRdb's copy keeps in-frame clones and lacks some. The table includes 200,000 to 250,000 clones, under 95% detected once. Sequenced material: PBMCs. Source of these receptors: a woman under 30 in good health and CMV-seronegative.

The rearrangement joins TRBV7-8 to TRBJ2-7; 10 nucleotides agree with TRBD2. Unmatched junction bases numbered 3, after V lost 0 bases and J lost 4 bases. Germline-derived CDR1 and CDR2 are SGHVS and FQNEAQ. The CDR3 length is 15 residues. The CDR3 loop reads CASSLARLAGYEQYF. CDR3 coding DNA: TGTGCCAGCAGCTTAGCCCGACTAGCGGGTTACGAGCAGTACTTC.

The chain carries TRBV28 and TRBJ1-5, with 11 bases fitting TRBD1. The germline V gene encodes CDR1 MDHEN and CDR2 SYDVKM. This CDR3 spans 15 amino acids. Trimming removed 7 bases from V and 7 bases from J; junction bases left unmatched: 9. The CDR3 DNA reads TGTGCCAGCACCTGGACAGGGGGCGCAGGGCAGCCCCAGCATTTT. This gives the protein CASTWTGGAGQPQHF. Full variable domain (outside the CDR3, taken from reference TRBV28 and TRBJ1-5): DVKVTQSSRYLVKRTGEKVFLECVQDMDHENMFWYRQDPGLGLRLIYFSYDVKMKEKGDIPEGYSVSREKKERFSLILESASTNQTSMYLCASTWTGGAGQPQHFGDGTRLSIL.

This clone was seen a single time. The rearrangement links TRBV14 to TRBJ1-2, with a tentative D call TRBD1 (6 bases). Germline V gene data show CDR1 as SGHDN and CDR2 as FVKESK. V dropped 2 bases and J dropped 5 bases, with 12 bases sitting between them. The CDR3 has 14 amino acids. The CDR3 DNA reads TGTGCCAGCAGCCAACCAGACAGGCCGTATGGCTACACCTTC. Translating gives CASSQPDRPYGYTF.

The chain recombines TRBV18 with TRBJ2-7; no definite D call. The CDR3 length is 14 residues. Germline V lookup: CDR1 KGHSH, CDR2 LQKENI. The V gene lost 3 bases and the J gene lost 5 bases, with 14 bases spanning the gap. CDR3 in amino acids: CASSPSHRLHEQYF. CDR3 DNA: TGTGCCAGCTCACCGTCCCACCGACTCCACGAGCAGTACTTC.

The CDR3 protein is CASSLRPTGGRGETQYF. The DNA of the CDR3 is TGTGCCAGCAGCTTACGTCCGACAGGGGGCAGAGGAGAGACCCAGTACTTC. The genes are TRBV7-3 and TRBJ2-5, with 10 nucleotides matching TRBD1. The CDR3 spans 17 residues. V gave up 2 bases and J gave up 4 bases; unmatched junction bases: 10. Germline V gives CDR1 SGHTA, CDR2 FQGTGA.

The chain recombines TRBV11-2 with TRBJ2-1, with TRBD1 matching over 8 bases. Unmatched junction bases numbered 4, after V lost 4 bases and J lost 5 bases. Germline CDR1 and CDR2: SGHAT and FQNNGV. This CDR3 comprises 14 residues. The CDR3 DNA follows: TGTGCCAGCAGCTCCGGGACAGGAAACAATGAGCAGTTCTTC. It translates to CASSSGTGNNEQFF.

As concerns this clone: The junction differs from germline at one of its ends, possibly a read error. This chain uses TRBV6-6 with TRBJ2-7, with 7 bases lining up with TRBD1. CDR3 size: 14 residues. The V gene's germline CDR1 is MNHNY and CDR2 SVGAGI (reference sequence). CDR3 DNA sequence: TGTGCCAGCAACACCGGGTCGCTCGGACAGGATCGGCACTTC. Translation: CASNTGSLGQDRHF.

This chain links TRBV30 with TRBJ1-5; 8 bases match TRBD1. V lost 1 base to trimming and J lost 4 bases; unmatched junction nucleotides: 6. CDR3 length: 15 amino acids. Germline loops: CDR1 GTSNPN, CDR2 SVGIG (reference sequence). The CDR3 DNA sequence: TGTGCCTGGAGTGGTGGACAGGGTTGGAATCAGCCCCAGCATTTT. Translating it yields CAWSGGQGWNQPQHF.

V gene TRBV15 combines with J gene TRBJ1-1, with D possibly being TRBD1 (6 bases). CDR1 LNHNV and CDR2 YYDKDF come from the germline V gene (reference sequence). V was pared by 8 bases and J by 6 bases, with 16 bases between. The CDR3 is 13 amino acids. DNA of the CDR3: TGTGCCACCTCCCCACTGGGACAATCTGAAGCTTTCTTT. The encoded protein is CATSPLGQSEAFF.

The chain couples TRBV18 to TRBJ2-7; unclear D gene. With 2 bases removed from V and 2 bases from J, the gap between germline ends came to 7 bases. Germline V gene sequence: CDR1 KGHSH, CDR2 LQKENI. The CDR3 contains 13 residues. The CDR3 loop is CASSPGPPYEQYF. The CDR3 DNA is TGTGCCAGCTCACCAGGGCCACCCTACGAGCAGTACTTC.

J is TRBJ1-1 and V is TRBV5-1; D remains ambiguous. The CDR3 is made up of 18 amino acids. The germline V gene has CDR1 SGHRS and CDR2 YFSETQ. Trimming left V 0 bases short and J 1 base short, with 19 bases between. The CDR3 DNA reads as TGCGCCAGCAGCTTGGTATCCTTGGCGGAGGCGGGGAACACTGAAGCTTTCTTT. This gives the protein CASSLVSLAEAGNTEAFF.